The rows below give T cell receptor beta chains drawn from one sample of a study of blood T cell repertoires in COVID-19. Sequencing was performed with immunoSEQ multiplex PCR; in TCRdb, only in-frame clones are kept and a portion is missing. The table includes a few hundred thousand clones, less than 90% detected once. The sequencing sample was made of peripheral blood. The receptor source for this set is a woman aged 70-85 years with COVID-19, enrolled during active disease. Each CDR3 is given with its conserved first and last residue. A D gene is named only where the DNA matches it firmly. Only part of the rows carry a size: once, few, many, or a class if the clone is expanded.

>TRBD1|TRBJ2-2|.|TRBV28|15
CASSFSGQGPEELFF
TGTGCCAGCAGTTTTTCGGGACAGGGTCCCGAGGAGCTGTTTTTT
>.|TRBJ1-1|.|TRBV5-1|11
CASTGGTEAFF
TGCGCCAGCACCGGGGGCACTGAAGCTTTCTTT
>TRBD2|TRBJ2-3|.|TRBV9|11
CASSEPGLAIF
TGTGCCAGCAGCGAACCGGGACTAGCCATTTTT
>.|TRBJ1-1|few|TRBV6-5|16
CASSYARGGMNTEAFF
TGTGCCAGCAGTTACGCCCGCGGGGGTATGAACACTGAAGCTTTCTTT
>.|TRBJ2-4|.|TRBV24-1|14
CATSEAGGKNIQYF
TGTGCCACCAGTGAGGCAGGGGGGAAGAACATTCAGTACTTC
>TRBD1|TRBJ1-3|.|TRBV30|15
CAWSRTGSPGNTIYF
TGTGCCTGGAGCAGGACAGGGTCGCCTGGAAACACCATATATTTT
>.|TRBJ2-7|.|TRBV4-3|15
CASSQGFSGSYEQYF
TGCGCCAGCAGCCAAGGATTCAGCGGATCCTACGAGCAGTACTTC
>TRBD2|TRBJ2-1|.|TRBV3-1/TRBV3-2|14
CASSLRAGDNEQFF
TGTGCCAGCAGCCTGAGAGCGGGGGACAATGAGCAGTTCTTC
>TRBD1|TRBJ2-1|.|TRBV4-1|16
CATRSPGQGDHNEQFF
TGCGCCACCCGCTCCCCGGGACAGGGGGACCACAATGAGCAGTTCTTC
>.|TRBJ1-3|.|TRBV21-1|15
CASSRPDREENTIYF
TGTGCCAGCAGCAGACCGGACAGGGAGGAAAACACCATATATTTT
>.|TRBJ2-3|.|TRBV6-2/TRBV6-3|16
CASSYPGHLGTDTQYF
TGTGCCAGCAGTTACCCCGGACACTTAGGCACAGATACGCAGTATTTT
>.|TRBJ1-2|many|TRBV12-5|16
CASALPGQGGRGGYTF
TGTGCTAGTGCCCTCCCCGGCCAGGGTGGGAGGGGTGGCTACACCTTC
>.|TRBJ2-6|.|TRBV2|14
CASNARSGANVLTF
TGTGCCAGCAACGCGCGGTCGGGGGCCAACGTCCTGACTTTC
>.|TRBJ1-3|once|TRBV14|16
CASSQDRNSFGNTIYF
TGTGCCAGCAGCCAAGATCGGAACAGCTTTGGAAACACCATATATTTT
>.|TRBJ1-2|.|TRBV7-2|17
CASSPRDGSRGAPGYTF
TGTGCCAGCAGCCCCCGGGACGGTTCCCGGGGGGCGCCTGGCTACACCTTC
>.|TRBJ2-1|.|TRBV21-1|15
CASGQDSRSYNEQFF
TGTGCCAGCGGACAAGACAGCCGCTCCTACAATGAGCAGTTCTTC
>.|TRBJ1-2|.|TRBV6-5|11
CASTGPYGYTF
TGTGCCAGCACAGGGCCCTATGGCTACACCTTC